The T cell receptor beta chain described here comes from a study of PD-1 blockade in classical Hodgkin lymphoma. At the level of the study: Intravenous nivolumab at 3 mg/kg was given to patients every 2 weeks.

Each patient experienced a relapse that followed autologous stem cell transplantation, and brentuximab vedotin exposure varied. Best responses were complete response, partial response or progressive disease. TCRdb's copy holds only in-frame clones and misses some; the assay was immunoSEQ multiplex PCR. The data hold 55,000 to 75,000 clones, with approximately 94% observed a single time. Points from the study as a whole: Newly diagnosed and completely responding patients shared comparable baseline diversity. Relapsed/refractory patients reportedly had the lowest baseline TCR diversity, below newly diagnosed patients, who were below healthy donors.

Of note for this clone: The antigen is not known.

Trimming stripped 2 bases from V and 4 bases from J, with 8 bases between. The germline gives CDR1 MNHEY, CDR2 SMNVEV (reference sequence). This CDR3 contains 14 residues. The input for sequencing was peripheral blood mononuclear cells (PBMCs), taken at baseline. The V call is TRBV27, the J call TRBJ2-2; no clear D gene. This receptor was identified in a human donor with classical Hodgkin lymphoma. The CDR3 DNA sequence: TGTGCCAGCAGTTTAATTCGGGCCACCGGGGAGCTGTTTTTT. It is translated as CASSLIRATGELFF.